This TCR beta chain was sequenced during a study of blood T cells in healthy people across ages. Study as a whole: About one barcoded beta molecule per two T cells came from capture by template switching. Broader study findings: The fall in TCR beta diversity per million T cells was roughly linear with age. Higher diversity and more naive CD4+ cells were features of long-lived donors, compared to aged donors.

The germline V and J ends were trimmed by 4 bases and 2 bases, with 14 bases remaining between them. This CDR3 comprises 15 residues. Per germline, CDR1 SGHDN and CDR2 FVKESK. About this clonotype: The antigen is undetermined.

A J-beta primer mix and a sample-barcoded 5' primer were used in a second PCR of roughly 6 to 11 cycles. A single record per CDR3 protein comes from TCRdb applying MiXCR to the 5' RACE reads. Seen here are more than 700,000 distinct CDR3 sequences, around half observed once, and the top ten hold 15% to 20%. The gene calls are TRBV14 and TRBJ1-2; D gene ambiguous. The receptor's source is a man at least 80 years old in good health. Specimen: blood. CDR3 nucleotides: TGTGCCAGCAGCCCCAGTGGAGGGCGAAACTATGGCTACACCTTC. Amino acids: CASSPSGGRNYGYTF.